This TCR beta chain was found in a study of early T cells in non-severe SARS-CoV-2 infection. TCRdb re-called the 5' RACE reads with MiXCR, one entry per CDR3 protein. The sample lists around 49,000 distinct CDR3 sequences, more than 9% seen once, with 20% to 25% in the top ten. This clonotype was recorded many times. The source is an adult who was a healthcare worker with PCR-confirmed SARS-CoV-2 infection or an uninfected control (not recorded which). The sequencing sample was made of whole blood.

The CDR3 spells CASSQGRDYNEQFF. The CDR3 bases are TGCGCCAGCAGCCAAGGGAGAGACTACAATGAGCAGTTCTTC. The V gene is TRBV4-3, the J gene TRBJ2-1; D is unresolved. The CDR3 totals 14 residues. With 1 base removed from V and 3 bases from J, the gap between germline ends came to 7 bases. CDR1 and CDR2 from the germline V gene are LGHNA and YSLEER.